These 26 T cell receptor beta chains share one sample of origin, sequenced in a study of identical twins. TCRdb used MiXCR to reprocess the 5' RACE reads, holding one entry per CDR3 protein. The sample holds some 1,700,000 distinct CDR3 sequences, around 33% seen once. Sequencing was carried out using cord blood. These receptors were collected from a newborn girl in good health.

This clonotype has a handful of counts. The chain joins TRBV3-1 to TRBJ2-1; TRBD2 is a possible D gene (5 bases). Looked up from germline, CDR1 is LGHDT and CDR2 is YNNKEL (reference sequence). V dropped 0 bases and J dropped 6 bases, with 9 bases sitting between them. The CDR3 has 14 amino acids. CDR3 residues: CASSQEGRINEQFF. DNA of the CDR3: TGTGCCAGCAGCCAAGAGGGGAGAATCAATGAGCAGTTCTTC.

A few counts support this clonotype. DNA of the CDR3: TGTGCCAGCAGTTACCGGGACCATGCCCGTAACCCCAGGAGAAGGGGGCAGTATTTT. The encoded protein is CASSYRDHARNPRRRGQYF. The rearrangement joins TRBV6-2 or TRBV6-3 to TRBJ2-3; D possibly matches TRBD1 or TRBD2 (5 bases each). Per germline, CDR1 MNHEY and CDR2 SVGEGT. V was clipped by 2 bases and J by 11 bases, with 32 bases between them. The CDR3 has 19 amino acids.

This CDR3 reads CASSPPLQGGAWDTQYF. The CDR3 nucleotides are TGTGCCAGCAGCCCCCCCTTGCAGGGGGGGGCTTGGGATACGCAGTATTTT. The rearrangement joins TRBV3-1 to TRBJ2-3; TRBD1 or TRBD2 may be the D gene (7 bases each). Between the trimmed V and J ends, which lost 4 bases and 6 bases, there was a span of 23 bases. The CDR3 has 17 residues. Germline CDR1 and CDR2: LGHDT and YNNKEL (reference sequence).

The chain employs TRBV20-1 and TRBJ2-3; 12 nucleotides line up with TRBD2. Germline trimming cut 2 bases from V and 2 bases from J; bases unmatched to any gene: 2. Germline lookup yields CDR1 DFQATT and CDR2 SNEGSKA (reference sequence). The CDR3 extends over 15 amino acids. Here the CDR3 reads CSARPSGRVTDTQYF. CDR3 bases: TGCAGTGCTAGACCTAGCGGGAGGGTCACAGATACGCAGTATTTT.

This clonotype was recorded many times. The chain carries TRBV5-1 and TRBJ1-5; D is perhaps TRBD1 (5 bases). The CDR3 spans 15 residues. Trimming took off 0 bases at V and 3 bases at J, with 10 bases between the two ends. In germline, CDR1 is SGHRS, CDR2 YFSETQ. As DNA, the CDR3 is TGCGCCAGCAGCTTGGGTCAGGGAAACAATCAGCCCCAGCATTTT. This codes for CASSLGQGNNQPQHF.

Turning to this clonotype: This may arise from a read error, as a much more abundant clone is one base away. The chain has TRBV4-2 and TRBJ2-5; TRBD2 matches at 10 bases. CDR1 is LGHNA, CDR2 YNFKEQ, per germline. This CDR3 is built from 16 residues. V was pared by 0 bases and J by 11 bases, with 12 bases of the junction left unmatched. The chain's CDR3 is CASSQDNGLAANEQYF. CDR3 DNA sequence: TGTGCCAGCAGCCAAGATAACGGACTAGCGGCCAATGAGCAGTACTTC.

The gene calls are TRBV20-1 and TRBJ2-5, with D unresolved. Deletions cut 3 bases from V and 2 bases from J, with 13 bases between. Germline CDR1 is DFQATT and CDR2 is SNEGSKA (reference sequence). The CDR3 contains 14 residues. The CDR3 DNA sequence: TGCAGTGCTAGTAGGACGGGTCAACAAGAGACCCAGTACTTC. Protein sequence: CSASRTGQQETQYF.

Worth noting for this clonotype: At one boundary the junction diverges from the germline segment, which might be a read error. The chain uses TRBV7-9 and TRBJ1-2; no firm D call. Germline values: CDR1 SEHNR, CDR2 FQNEAQ (reference sequence). CDR3 size: 11 residues. CDR3 sequence: CSSTSLYGYTF. CDR3 nucleotide sequence: TGTTCCAGCACCTCCCTCTATGGCTACACCTTC. Full variable domain (missing parts from reference TRBV7-9 and TRBJ1-2): DTGVSQNPRHKITKRGQNVTFRCDPISEHNRLYWYRQTLGQGPEFLTYFQNEAQLEKSRLLSDRFSAERPKGSFSTLEIQRTEQGDSAMYLCSSTSLYGYTFGSGTRLTVV.

This rearrangement joins TRBV9 to TRBJ2-3, with TRBD2 matching over 10 bases. This CDR3 region has 16 residues. The germline V gene encodes CDR1 SGDLS and CDR2 YYNGEE. The V and J ends lost 4 bases and 4 bases, in that order; junction bases with no gene match: 9. The CDR3 region is CASSPRASGSSDTQYF. The CDR3 nucleotides read TGTGCCAGCAGCCCCCGGGCTAGCGGGAGTTCAGATACGCAGTATTTT.

Concerning this clonotype itself: A single base separates this from a much larger clone, so it may be a read error. This chain connects TRBV29-1 to TRBJ2-5, with D perhaps TRBD2 (6 bases). Germline CDR1 reads SQVTM; CDR2 reads ANQGSEA. V dropped 3 bases and J dropped 11 bases, with 25 bases sitting between them. The CDR3 sequence is 15 residues long. CDR3 nucleotides: TGCAGCGTTGAGGGGAGACTAGTGCGGTACAATGAGCAGTACTTC. The encoded protein is CSVEGRLVRYNEQYF.

There are a few counts of this clonotype. The rearrangement joins TRBV14 to TRBJ1-1; 9 nucleotides match TRBD1. The germline gives CDR1 SGHDN, CDR2 FVKESK. The J segment lost 2 bases and the V segment lost 6 bases, leaving 10 bases of the junction unmatched. The CDR3 has 16 residues. The CDR3 sequence: CASSQRRQGGNTEAFF. The DNA for the CDR3 is TGTGCCAGCAGTCAACGACGACAGGGGGGTAACACTGAAGCTTTCTTT.

This chain links TRBV4-1 with TRBJ2-1; 9 nucleotides line up with TRBD1. The germline gives CDR1 MGHRA, CDR2 YSYEKL. After removal of 5 bases from V and 4 bases from J, the junction contained 9 bases not matched to a gene. The CDR3 has 16 residues. This CDR3 reads CASSDRQGGFYNEQFF. The CDR3 DNA follows: TGCGCCAGCAGCGACAGACAGGGGGGATTTTACAATGAGCAGTTCTTC.

The rearrangement links TRBV15 to TRBJ2-1; possible D gene TRBD1, 6 bases. CDR1 and CDR2 from the germline V gene are LNHNV and YYDKDF (reference sequence). The germline V and J ends were trimmed by 3 bases and 3 bases, with 15 bases remaining between them. The CDR3 has 16 amino acids. DNA of the CDR3: TGTGCCACCAGCAGCCTGTGGGGGCCAAACTACAATGAGCAGTTCTTC. This codes for CATSSLWGPNYNEQFF. The full variable domain, completed using reference TRBV15 and TRBJ2-1, is DAMVIQNPRYQVTQFGKPVTLSCSQTLNHNVMYWYQQKSSQAPKLLFHYYDKDFNNEADTPDNFQSRRPNTSFCFLDIRSPGLGDTAMYLCATSSLWGPNYNEQFFGPGTRLTVL.

This clonotype was seen only a few times. The chain recombines TRBV20-1 with TRBJ1-4; D is unresolved. The CDR3 consists of 14 residues. The germline CDR1 and CDR2 sequences are DFQATT and SNEGSKA (reference sequence). V lost 3 bases, J lost 3 bases, and 11 bases lay in between. CDR3: CSASDGGANEKLFF. Here the CDR3 DNA reads TGCAGTGCTAGCGATGGTGGGGCTAATGAAAAACTGTTTTTT.

A single count supports this clonotype. A junction end diverges from the germline sequence, so it may reflect a read error. The rearrangement links TRBV4-1 to TRBJ2-2, with D maybe TRBD2 (5 bases). There are 12 residues in the CDR3. Germline V CDR1 and CDR2: MGHRA, YSYEKL. Written as DNA, the CDR3 is TGCGCCAGCAGCCAAGATACCGGGGAGCCGTTTTTT. As protein: CASSQDTGEPFF.

Concerning this clonotype itself: This may be a read error: a much more frequent sequence differs by one nucleotide. J is TRBJ1-1 and V is TRBV12-3 or TRBV12-4; TRBD1 aligns across 7 bases. The CDR3 is 11 residues long. The CDR3 sequence: CANSLGDRAFF. The CDR3 DNA reads as TGTGCCAACAGTTTAGGGGACAGAGCTTTCTTT.

The V gene is TRBV10-3, the J gene TRBJ2-7; TRBD1 aligns across 9 bases. Germline V CDR1 and CDR2: ENHRY, SYGVKD. The CDR3 length is 13 residues. J lost 3 bases, V lost 7 bases, and 4 bases had no gene match. CDR3 protein: CAITRQGVYEQYF. The CDR3 nucleotides are TGTGCCATCACCAGACAGGGGGTCTACGAGCAGTACTTC.

This clonotype has ten or more counts. J is TRBJ2-5 and V is TRBV20-1; TRBD1 aligns across 7 bases. Trimming took 3 bases from V and 3 from J; bases not matched to a gene: 1. The CDR3 contains 12 residues. CDR1 is DFQATT and CDR2 is SNEGSKA in the germline V gene (reference sequence). CDR3 coding DNA: TGCAGTGCTAGGACAGGGAAAGAGACCCAGTACTTC. Amino acids: CSARTGKETQYF.

The rearrangement links TRBV12-3 or TRBV12-4 to TRBJ1-2; 7 bases are shared with TRBD1. This CDR3 is built from 15 residues. V trimming: 5 bases; J trimming: 0 bases; junction bases outside the gene matches: 6. The CDR3 loop is CASSVQGWANYGYTF. CDR3 coding DNA: TGTGCCAGCAGTGTACAGGGGTGGGCTAACTATGGCTACACCTTC.

In this sample, this clonotype turned up a few times. The chain couples TRBV6-6 to TRBJ2-1; possible D gene TRBD2, 6 bases. V lost 1 base to trimming and J lost 8 bases, with 18 bases between them. The CDR3 is made up of 16 amino acids. Germline loops: CDR1 MNHNY, CDR2 SVGAGI (reference sequence). CDR3 residues: CASSYFAGRVRDEQFF. Written as DNA, the CDR3 is TGTGCCAGCAGTTACTTTGCGGGGCGGGTTCGTGATGAGCAGTTCTTC.

The V and J genes are TRBV27 and TRBJ2-7, with D possibly matching TRBD1 (5 bases). Looked up from germline, CDR1 is MNHEY and CDR2 is SMNVEV (reference sequence). Trimming shortened V by 3 bases and J by 7 bases, and 19 bases separated the two germline ends. This CDR3 is 15 amino acids long. This CDR3 reads CASSLRTGPGNEQYF. CDR3 bases: TGTGCCAGCAGTTTGAGGACCGGACCAGGGAATGAGCAGTACTTC.

This clonotype was found a few times. The chain links TRBV7-2 to TRBJ2-2; D is possibly TRBD1 (5 bases). Trimming cost V 5 bases and J 0 bases, with 10 bases left between them. CDR3 length: 15 amino acids. Germline V gives CDR1 SGHTA, CDR2 FQGNSA. The DNA of the CDR3 is TGTGCCAGCAGCATCCGACAGTCGAACACCGGGGAGCTGTTTTTT. Amino acid sequence: CASSIRQSNTGELFF.

This clonotype appeared once. The rearrangement joins TRBV28 to TRBJ2-2; no clear D. The CDR3 spans 15 residues. Per germline, CDR1 MDHEN and CDR2 SYDVKM. V lost 5 bases, J lost 5 bases, and 15 bases lay in between. The DNA of the CDR3 is TGTGCCAGCAGTCTCGGCACCTTCAGAACCGGGGAGCTGTTTTTT. Encoded protein: CASSLGTFRTGELFF.

The sample holds a few counts of this clonotype. V is TRBV4-1 and J is TRBJ1-5, with D uncertain. Germline values: CDR1 MGHRA, CDR2 YSYEKL. The CDR3 has 14 amino acids. V was clipped by 1 base and J by 0 bases, with 4 bases between them. The CDR3, as DNA: TGCGCCAGCAGCCAAGCGTTTAGCAATCAGCCCCAGCATTTT. Protein product: CASSQAFSNQPQHF.

The gene calls are TRBV5-1 and TRBJ2-2; TRBD2 matches at 9 bases. The CDR3 extends over 15 amino acids. Looked up from germline, CDR1 is SGHRS and CDR2 is YFSETQ. J was trimmed by 11 bases and V by 2 bases; bases with no gene match: 10. The CDR3: CASSFTGTSFKELFF. CDR3 sequence (DNA): TGCGCCAGCAGCTTCACCGGGACTAGCTTTAAAGAGCTGTTTTTT.

This rearrangement joins TRBV30 to TRBJ1-2; D possibly corresponds to TRBD1 (5 bases). Germline lookup yields CDR1 GTSNPN and CDR2 SVGIG (reference sequence). The CDR3 is 13 residues long. V gave up 0 bases and J gave up 6 bases, with 11 bases separating them. Here the CDR3 DNA reads TGTGCCTGGAGTGTAGCGGGGGTTGATGGCTACACCTTC. It yields the protein CAWSVAGVDGYTF.